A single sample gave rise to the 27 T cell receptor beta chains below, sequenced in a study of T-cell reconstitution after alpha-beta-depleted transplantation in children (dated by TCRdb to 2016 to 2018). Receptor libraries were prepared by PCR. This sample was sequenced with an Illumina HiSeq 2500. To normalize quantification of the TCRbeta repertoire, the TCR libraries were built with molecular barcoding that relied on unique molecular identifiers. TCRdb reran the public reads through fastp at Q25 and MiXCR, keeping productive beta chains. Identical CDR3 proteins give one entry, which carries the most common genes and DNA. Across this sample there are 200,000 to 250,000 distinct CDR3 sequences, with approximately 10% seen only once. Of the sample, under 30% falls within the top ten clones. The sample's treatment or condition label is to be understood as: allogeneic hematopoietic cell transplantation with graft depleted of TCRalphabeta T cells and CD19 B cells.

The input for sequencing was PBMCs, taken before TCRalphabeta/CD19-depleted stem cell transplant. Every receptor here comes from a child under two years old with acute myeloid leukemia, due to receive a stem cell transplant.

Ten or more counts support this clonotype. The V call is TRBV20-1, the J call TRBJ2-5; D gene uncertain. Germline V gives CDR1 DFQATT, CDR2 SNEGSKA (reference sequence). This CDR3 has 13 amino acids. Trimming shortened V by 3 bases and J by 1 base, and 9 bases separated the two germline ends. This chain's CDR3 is CSARGNSQETQYF. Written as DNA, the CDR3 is TGCAGTGCTAGGGGGAATAGCCAAGAGACCCAGTACTTC.

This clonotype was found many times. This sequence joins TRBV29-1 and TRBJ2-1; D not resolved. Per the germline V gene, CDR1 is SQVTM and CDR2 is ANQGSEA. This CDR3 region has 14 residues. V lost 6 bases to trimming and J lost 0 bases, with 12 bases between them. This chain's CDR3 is CSVRTLSSYNEQFF. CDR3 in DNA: TGCAGCGTAAGGACGCTTAGCTCCTACAATGAGCAGTTCTTC.

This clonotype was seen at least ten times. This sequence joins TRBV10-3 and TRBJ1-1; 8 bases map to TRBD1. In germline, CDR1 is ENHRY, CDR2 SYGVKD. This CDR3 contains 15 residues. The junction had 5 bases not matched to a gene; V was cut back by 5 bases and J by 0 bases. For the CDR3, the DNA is TGTGCCATCAGTCAAACAGGGGGGGTGAACACTGAAGCTTTCTTT. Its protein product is CAISQTGGVNTEAFF.

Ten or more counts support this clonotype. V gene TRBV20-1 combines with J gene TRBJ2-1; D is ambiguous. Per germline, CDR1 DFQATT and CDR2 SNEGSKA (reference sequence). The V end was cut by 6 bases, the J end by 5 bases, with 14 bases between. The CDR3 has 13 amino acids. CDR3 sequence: CSAPGRRDNEQFF. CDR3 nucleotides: TGCAGTGCCCCGGGCCGTCGGGACAATGAGCAGTTCTTC.

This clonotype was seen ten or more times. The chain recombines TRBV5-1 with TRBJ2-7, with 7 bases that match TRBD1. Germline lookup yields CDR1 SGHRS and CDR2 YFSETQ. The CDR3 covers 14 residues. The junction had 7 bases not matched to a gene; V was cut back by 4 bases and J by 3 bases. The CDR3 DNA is TGCGCCAGCAGCCCGACAGGGAAGGGCTACGAGCAGTACTTC. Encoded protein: CASSPTGKGYEQYF.

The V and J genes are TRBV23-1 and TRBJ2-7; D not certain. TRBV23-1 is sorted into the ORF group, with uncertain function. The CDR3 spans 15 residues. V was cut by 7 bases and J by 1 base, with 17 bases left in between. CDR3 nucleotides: TGCGCCAGCACCCTCGTCGGCTTTTTTTCCTACGAGCAGTACTTC. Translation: CASTLVGFFSYEQYF.

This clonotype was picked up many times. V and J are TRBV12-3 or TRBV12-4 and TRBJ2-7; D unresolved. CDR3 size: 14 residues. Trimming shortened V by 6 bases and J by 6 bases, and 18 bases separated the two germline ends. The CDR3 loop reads CASRPGRASLEQYF. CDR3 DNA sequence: TGTGCCAGCAGACCTGGCCGGGCCTCACTCGAGCAGTACTTC.

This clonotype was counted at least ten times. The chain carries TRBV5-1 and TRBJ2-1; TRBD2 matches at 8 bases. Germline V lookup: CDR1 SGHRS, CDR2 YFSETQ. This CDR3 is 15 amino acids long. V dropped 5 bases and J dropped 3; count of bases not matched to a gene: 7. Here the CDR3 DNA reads TGCGCCAGCAGTCCCGGGAGGGCGGACTACAATGAGCAGTTCTTC. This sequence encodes CASSPGRADYNEQFF. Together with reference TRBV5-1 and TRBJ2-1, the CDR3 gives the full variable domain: KAGVTQTPRYLIKTRGQQVTLSCSPISGHRSVSWYQQTPGQGLQFLFEYFSETQRNKGNFPGRFSGRQFSNSRSEMNVSTLELGDSALYLCASSPGRADYNEQFFGPGTRLTVL.

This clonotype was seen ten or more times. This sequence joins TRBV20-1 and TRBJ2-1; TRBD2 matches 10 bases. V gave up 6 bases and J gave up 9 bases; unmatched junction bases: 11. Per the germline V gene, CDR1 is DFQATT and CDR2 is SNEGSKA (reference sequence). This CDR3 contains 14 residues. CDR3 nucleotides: TGCAGTGCCAGACCAAGCGGGGGGGCCTTTGAGCAGTTCTTC. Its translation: CSARPSGGAFEQFF.

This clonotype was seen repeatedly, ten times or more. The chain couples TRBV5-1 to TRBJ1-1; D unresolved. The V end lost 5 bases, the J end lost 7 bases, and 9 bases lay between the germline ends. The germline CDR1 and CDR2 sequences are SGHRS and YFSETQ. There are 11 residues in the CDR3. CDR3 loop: CASRSADEAFF. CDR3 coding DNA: TGCGCCAGCAGGTCGGCCGATGAAGCTTTCTTT.

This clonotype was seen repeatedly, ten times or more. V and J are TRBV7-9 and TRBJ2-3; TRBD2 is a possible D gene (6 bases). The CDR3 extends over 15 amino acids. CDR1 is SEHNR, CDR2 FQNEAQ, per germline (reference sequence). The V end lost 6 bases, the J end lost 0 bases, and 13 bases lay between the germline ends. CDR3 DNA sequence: TGTGCCAGCAGGGGGGTAGCGGAGAGCACAGATACGCAGTATTTT. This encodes CASRGVAESTDTQYF.

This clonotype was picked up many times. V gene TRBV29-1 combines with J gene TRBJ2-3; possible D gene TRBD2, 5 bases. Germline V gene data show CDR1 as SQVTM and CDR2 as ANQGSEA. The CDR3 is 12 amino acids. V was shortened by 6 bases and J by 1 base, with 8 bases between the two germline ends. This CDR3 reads CSVRTGTDTQYF. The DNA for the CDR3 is TGCAGCGTACGGACTGGCACAGATACGCAGTATTTT.

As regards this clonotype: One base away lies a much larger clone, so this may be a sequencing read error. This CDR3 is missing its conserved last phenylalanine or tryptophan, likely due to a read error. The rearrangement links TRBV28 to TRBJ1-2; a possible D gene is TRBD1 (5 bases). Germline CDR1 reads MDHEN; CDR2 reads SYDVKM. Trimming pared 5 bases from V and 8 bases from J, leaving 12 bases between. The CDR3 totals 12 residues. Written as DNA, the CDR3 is TGTGCCAGCAGTCCAAGACAGCTGGGCTACACCCTC. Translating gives CASSPRQLGYTL.

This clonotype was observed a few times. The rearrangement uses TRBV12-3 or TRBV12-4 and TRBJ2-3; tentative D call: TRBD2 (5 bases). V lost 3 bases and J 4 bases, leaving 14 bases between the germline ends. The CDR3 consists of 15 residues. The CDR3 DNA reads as TGTGCCAGCAGTTTGGGCCCCGGAGGCGCAGATACGCAGTATTTT. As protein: CASSLGPGGADTQYF.

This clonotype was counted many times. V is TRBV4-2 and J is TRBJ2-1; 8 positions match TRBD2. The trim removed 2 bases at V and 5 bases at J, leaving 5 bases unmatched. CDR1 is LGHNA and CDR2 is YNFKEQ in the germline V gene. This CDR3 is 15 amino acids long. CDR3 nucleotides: TGTGCCAGCAGCCAAACTAGCGGAAACGACAATGAGCAGTTCTTC. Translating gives CASSQTSGNDNEQFF.

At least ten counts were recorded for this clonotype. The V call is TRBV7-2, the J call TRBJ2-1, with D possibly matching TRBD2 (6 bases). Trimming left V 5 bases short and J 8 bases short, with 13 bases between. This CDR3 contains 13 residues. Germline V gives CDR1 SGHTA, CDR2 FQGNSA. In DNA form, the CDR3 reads TGTGCCAGCAGCAAAGGGACTGTGGATGAGCAGTTCTTC. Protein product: CASSKGTVDEQFF.

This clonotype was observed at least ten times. CDR3 nucleotides: TGTGCCAGCAGCCGTTCAAATTCACCCCTCCACTTT. It translates to CASSRSNSPLHF. The chain combines TRBV12-3 or TRBV12-4 with TRBJ1-6; D is uncertain. The V gene lost 6 bases and the J gene lost 7 bases, with 7 bases spanning the gap. The CDR3 is made up of 12 amino acids.

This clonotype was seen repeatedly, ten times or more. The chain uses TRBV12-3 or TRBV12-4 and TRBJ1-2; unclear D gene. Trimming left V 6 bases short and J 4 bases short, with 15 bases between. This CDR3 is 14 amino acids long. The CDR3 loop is CASSRHEGPYGYTF. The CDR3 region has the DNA TGTGCCAGCAGCAGGCACGAGGGTCCCTATGGCTACACCTTC.

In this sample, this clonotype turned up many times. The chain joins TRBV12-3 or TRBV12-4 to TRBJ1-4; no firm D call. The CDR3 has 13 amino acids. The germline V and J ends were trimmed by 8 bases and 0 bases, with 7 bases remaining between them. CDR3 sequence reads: CASQLATNEKLFF. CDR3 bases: TGTGCCAGCCAGCTAGCAACTAATGAAAAACTGTTTTTT.

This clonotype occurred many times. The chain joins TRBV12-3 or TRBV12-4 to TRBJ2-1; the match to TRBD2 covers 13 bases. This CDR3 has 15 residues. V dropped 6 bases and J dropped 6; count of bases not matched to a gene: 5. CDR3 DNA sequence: TGTGCCAGCAGGCAGACTAGCGGGGGGACCAATGAGCAGTTCTTC. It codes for CASRQTSGGTNEQFF.

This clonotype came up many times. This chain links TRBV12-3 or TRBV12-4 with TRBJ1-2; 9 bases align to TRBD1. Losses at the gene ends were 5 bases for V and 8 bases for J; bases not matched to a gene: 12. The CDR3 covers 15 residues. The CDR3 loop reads CASSHPGQGLEGYTF. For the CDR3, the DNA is TGTGCCAGCAGTCACCCGGGACAGGGCCTGGAGGGCTACACCTTC.

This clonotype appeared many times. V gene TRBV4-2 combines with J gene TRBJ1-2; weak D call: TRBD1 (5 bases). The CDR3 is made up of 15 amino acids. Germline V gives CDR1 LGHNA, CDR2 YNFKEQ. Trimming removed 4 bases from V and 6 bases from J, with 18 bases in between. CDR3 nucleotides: TGTGCCAGCAGCCCTGGGCCGGGGGGACTGGATGGCTACACCTTC. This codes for CASSPGPGGLDGYTF.

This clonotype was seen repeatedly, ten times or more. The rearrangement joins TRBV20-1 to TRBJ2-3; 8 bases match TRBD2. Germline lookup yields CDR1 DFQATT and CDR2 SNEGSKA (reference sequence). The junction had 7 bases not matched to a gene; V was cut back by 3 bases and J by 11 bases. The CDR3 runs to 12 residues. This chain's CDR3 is CSASVTSGQQYF. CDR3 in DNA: TGCAGTGCTAGCGTAACTAGCGGACAGCAGTATTTT.

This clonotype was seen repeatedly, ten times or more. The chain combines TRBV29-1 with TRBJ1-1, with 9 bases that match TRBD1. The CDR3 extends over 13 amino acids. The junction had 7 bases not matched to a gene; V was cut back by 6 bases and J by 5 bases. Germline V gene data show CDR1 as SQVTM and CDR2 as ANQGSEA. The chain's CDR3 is CSVGRDRDTEAFF. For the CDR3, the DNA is TGCAGCGTGGGCCGGGACAGGGATACTGAAGCTTTCTTT.

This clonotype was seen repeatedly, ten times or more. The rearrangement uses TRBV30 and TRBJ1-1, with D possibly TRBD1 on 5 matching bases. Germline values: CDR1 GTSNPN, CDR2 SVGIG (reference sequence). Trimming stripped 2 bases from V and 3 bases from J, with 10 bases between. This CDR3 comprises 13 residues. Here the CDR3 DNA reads TGTGCCTGGAGTAGACAGAGGGACACTGAAGCTTTCTTT. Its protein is CAWSRQRDTEAFF.

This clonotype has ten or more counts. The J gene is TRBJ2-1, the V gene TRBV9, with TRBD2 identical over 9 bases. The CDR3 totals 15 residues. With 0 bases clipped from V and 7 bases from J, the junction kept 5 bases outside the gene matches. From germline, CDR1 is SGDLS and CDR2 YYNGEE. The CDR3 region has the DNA TGTGCCAGCAGCGTAGTCGGGACTAGCTATAATGAGCAGTTCTTC. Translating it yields CASSVVGTSYNEQFF.

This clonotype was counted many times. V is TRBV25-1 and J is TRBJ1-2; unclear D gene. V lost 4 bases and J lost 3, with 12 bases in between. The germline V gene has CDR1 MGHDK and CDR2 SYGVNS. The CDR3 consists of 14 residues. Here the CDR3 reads CASSAPDRYYGYTF. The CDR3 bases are TGTGCCAGCAGTGCCCCGGACCGCTACTATGGCTACACCTTC.